Detailed here is one TCR beta chain. These data are taken from a study of blood T cell repertoires in COVID-19. At the level of the study: Spain, Italy and the United States supplied samples that represented acute and convalescent COVID-19. The analysed material was cDNA or gDNA that came from T cells, B-cell-depleted T cells, or PBMCs.

In the original analysis: Reference gene primer amplification yielded estimated nucleated cell counts. The method was immunoSEQ multiplex PCR; TCRdb's version includes in-frame clones alone and lacks a portion of them. The V and J calls and clone size come from that table; D and trimming were worked out from the DNA. Seen here are some 8,000 clones, roughly 80% observed once, and the top ten hold roughly 32%. This CDR3 has 15 residues. Germline assignment: CDR1 SGHAT and CDR2 FQDESV (reference sequence). Trimming removed 1 base at V and 2 bases at J, with 12 bases between. The origin of this receptor is a human donor in a cohort sampled during active COVID-19. V and J are TRBV11-1 and TRBJ2-7; D ambiguous. The sample consisted of peripheral blood. The CDR3 loop is CASSLEVEIAYEQYF. The DNA for the CDR3 is TGTGCCAGCAGCTTAGAAGTAGAGATCGCCTACGAGCAGTACTTC.